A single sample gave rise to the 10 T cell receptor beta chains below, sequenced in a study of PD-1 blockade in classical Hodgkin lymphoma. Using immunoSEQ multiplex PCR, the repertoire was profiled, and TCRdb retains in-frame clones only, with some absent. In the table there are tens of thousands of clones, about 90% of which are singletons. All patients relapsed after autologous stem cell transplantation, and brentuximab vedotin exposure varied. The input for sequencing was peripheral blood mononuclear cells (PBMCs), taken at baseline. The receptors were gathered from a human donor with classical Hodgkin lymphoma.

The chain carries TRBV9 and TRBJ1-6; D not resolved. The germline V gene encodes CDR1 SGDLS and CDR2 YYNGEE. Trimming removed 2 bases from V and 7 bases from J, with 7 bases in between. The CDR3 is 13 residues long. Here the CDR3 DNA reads TGTGCCAGCAGCGTGGTGGGGAATTCACCCCTCCACTTT. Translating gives CASSVVGNSPLHF.

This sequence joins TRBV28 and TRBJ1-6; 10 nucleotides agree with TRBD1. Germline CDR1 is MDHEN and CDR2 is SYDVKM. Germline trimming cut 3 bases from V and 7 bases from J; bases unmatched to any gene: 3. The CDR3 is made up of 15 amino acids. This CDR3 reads CASSLEGQGNSPLHF. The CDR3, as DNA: TGTGCCAGCAGTTTGGAGGGACAGGGGAATTCACCCCTCCACTTT.

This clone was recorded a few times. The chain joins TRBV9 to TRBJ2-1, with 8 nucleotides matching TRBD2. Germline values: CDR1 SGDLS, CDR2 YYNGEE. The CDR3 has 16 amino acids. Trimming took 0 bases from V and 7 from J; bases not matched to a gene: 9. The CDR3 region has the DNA TGTGCCAGCAGCGTAGGACCGGGGGGGCCAGGTAATGAGCAGTTCTTC. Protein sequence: CASSVGPGGPGNEQFF.

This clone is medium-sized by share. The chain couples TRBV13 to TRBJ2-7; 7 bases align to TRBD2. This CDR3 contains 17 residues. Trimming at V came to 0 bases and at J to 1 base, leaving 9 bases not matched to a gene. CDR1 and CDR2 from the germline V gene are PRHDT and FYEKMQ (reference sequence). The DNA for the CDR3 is TGTGCCAGCAGCTTAGGCCGGGGTCTAGCGGTATCCTACGAGCAGTACTTC. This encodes CASSLGRGLAVSYEQYF.

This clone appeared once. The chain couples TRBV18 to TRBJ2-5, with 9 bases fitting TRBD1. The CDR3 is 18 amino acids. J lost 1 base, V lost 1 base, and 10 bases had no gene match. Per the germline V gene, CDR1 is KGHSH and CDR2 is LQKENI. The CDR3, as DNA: TGTGCCAGCTCACCACGGACAGGGGTTGGGAAGGTCCAAGAGACCCAGTACTTC. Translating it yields CASSPRTGVGKVQETQYF.

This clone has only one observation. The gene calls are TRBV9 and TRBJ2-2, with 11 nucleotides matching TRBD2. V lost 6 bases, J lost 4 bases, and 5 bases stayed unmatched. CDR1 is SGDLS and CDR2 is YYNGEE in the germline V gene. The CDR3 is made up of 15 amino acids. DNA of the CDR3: TGTGCCAGCACCCTCGGGACTAGCGGCACCGGGGAGCTGTTTTTT. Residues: CASTLGTSGTGELFF.

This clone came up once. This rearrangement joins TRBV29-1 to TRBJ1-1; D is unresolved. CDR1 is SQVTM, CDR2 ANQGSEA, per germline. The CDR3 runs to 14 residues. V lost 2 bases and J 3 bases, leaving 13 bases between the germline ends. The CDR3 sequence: CSVESRLRDTEAFF. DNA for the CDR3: TGCAGCGTTGAATCGAGACTACGGGACACTGAAGCTTTCTTT.

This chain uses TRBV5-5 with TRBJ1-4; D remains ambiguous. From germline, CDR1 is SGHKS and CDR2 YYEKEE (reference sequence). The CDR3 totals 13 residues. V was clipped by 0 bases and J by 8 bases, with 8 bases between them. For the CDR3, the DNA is TGTGCCAGCAGCTTGGCCACGCCAGAAAAACTGTTTTTT. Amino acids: CASSLATPEKLFF.

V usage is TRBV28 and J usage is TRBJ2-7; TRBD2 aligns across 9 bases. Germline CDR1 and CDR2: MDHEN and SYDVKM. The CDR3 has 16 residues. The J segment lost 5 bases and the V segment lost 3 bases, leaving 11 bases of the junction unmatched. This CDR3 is CASSFPIAGERNEQYF. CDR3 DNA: TGTGCCAGCAGTTTCCCTATAGCGGGAGAAAGAAACGAGCAGTACTTC.

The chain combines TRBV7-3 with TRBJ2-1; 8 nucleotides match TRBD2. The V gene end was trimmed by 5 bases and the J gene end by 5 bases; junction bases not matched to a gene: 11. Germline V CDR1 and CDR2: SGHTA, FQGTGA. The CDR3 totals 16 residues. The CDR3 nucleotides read TGTGCCAGCAGCCCTAGGACTAGCAGGGGAGACAATGAGCAGTTCTTC. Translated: CASSPRTSRGDNEQFF.